The 20 T cell receptor beta chains below were found in one sample sequenced in a study of T cell responses to AZD1222 COVID-19 vaccine. The protocol was immunoSEQ multiplex PCR, while the TCRdb copy is restricted to in-frame clones and leaves out a portion. The data contain 95,000 to 150,000 clones, 75% to 95% of them singletons. Sequencing used peripheral blood, obtained 28 days after the second dose of the MenACWY control vaccine. The receptors shown here come from an adult who received the MenACWY meningococcal vaccine as a control.

The chain is built from TRBV5-4 and TRBJ2-7; D unclear. From germline, CDR1 is SGHNT and CDR2 YYREEE (reference sequence). This CDR3 has 13 amino acids. Trimming left V 0 bases short and J 3 bases short, with 7 bases between. The CDR3 here is CASSLGLNYEQYF. CDR3 DNA sequence: TGTGCCAGCAGCTTGGGGCTGAACTACGAGCAGTACTTC.

The chain couples TRBV29-1 to TRBJ1-2, with D perhaps TRBD1 (6 bases). V shed 5 bases and J shed 1 base, with 14 bases lying between them. The CDR3 length is 14 residues. CDR1 and CDR2 (germline): SQVTM, ANQGSEA. CDR3 sequence: CSVPPGANNYGYTF. CDR3 nucleotide sequence: TGCAGCGTTCCTCCGGGGGCCAATAACTATGGCTACACCTTC.

V gene TRBV11-2 combines with J gene TRBJ2-1; D not resolved. CDR1 and CDR2 from the germline V gene are SGHAT and FQNNGV. The CDR3 covers 12 residues. Trimming took 1 base from V and 7 from J, leaving 5 bases between them. The CDR3, as DNA: TGTGCCAGCAGCTTAGTCCGGAATGAGCAGTTCTTC. Translated: CASSLVRNEQFF.

The V call is TRBV29-1, the J call TRBJ1-1, with D possibly TRBD1 on 5 matching bases. CDR1 and CDR2 (germline): SQVTM, ANQGSEA. The CDR3 has 12 amino acids. CDR3 amino acids: CVLQAKPSEAFF. CDR3 coding DNA: TGCGTGTTACAGGCCAAACCGAGTGAAGCTTTCTTT. The entire variable domain, with the rest obtained from reference TRBV29-1 and TRBJ1-1, is as follows: SAVISQKPSRDICQRGTSLTIQCQVDSQVTMMFWYRQQPGQSLTLIATANQGSEATYESGFVIDKFPISRPNLTFSTLTVSNMSPEDSSIYLCVLQAKPSEAFFGQGTRLTVV.

This clone was seen only once. The rearrangement uses TRBV30 and TRBJ1-2; the D is unclear. Per germline, CDR1 GTSNPN and CDR2 SVGIG (reference sequence). V was clipped by 5 bases and J by 8 bases, with 12 bases between them. The CDR3 totals 11 residues. The CDR3 DNA reads TGTGCCTGGGGCCACCCGAAAGGCTACACCTTC. This translates into CAWGHPKGYTF.

The chain links TRBV10-3 to TRBJ1-2; 7 positions match TRBD1. Trimming took 7 bases from V and 3 from J; bases not matched to a gene: 8. CDR3 size: 14 residues. The germline CDR1 and CDR2 sequences are ENHRY and SYGVKD. For the CDR3, the DNA is TGTGCCATCACCGAGACAGGGTCGGACTATGGCTACACCTTC. This translates into CAITETGSDYGYTF.

J is TRBJ2-3 and V is TRBV10-3; D might be TRBD1 or TRBD2, each matching 5 bases. V lost 10 bases, J lost 0 bases, and 11 bases lay in between. The CDR3 totals 13 residues. Germline loops: CDR1 ENHRY, CDR2 SYGVKD. The CDR3: CATGRSSTDTQYF. The CDR3 nucleotides are TGTGCCACGGGACGGAGTAGCACAGATACGCAGTATTTT.

This clone was seen only once. This chain joins TRBV3-1 (or the pseudogene TRBV3-2) and TRBJ2-5; D perhaps matches TRBD2 (6 bases). The CDR3 extends over 15 amino acids. V lost 0 bases and J 1 base, leaving 9 bases between the germline ends. Germline-derived CDR1 and CDR2 are LGHDT and YNNKEL (reference sequence). The CDR3 spells CASSQDGLPQETQYF. The CDR3, as DNA: TGTGCCAGCAGCCAAGACGGACTACCCCAAGAGACCCAGTACTTC.

The chain recombines TRBV23-1 with TRBJ1-5, with 7 bases identical to TRBD1. TRBV23-1 is an open reading frame, and its role is uncertain. Trimming removed 8 bases from V and 0 bases from J; junction bases left unmatched: 13. This CDR3 is 17 amino acids long. CDR3 region: CASGRDRRRYSNQPQHF. The CDR3 DNA reads as TGCGCCAGCGGCCGGGACAGACGGCGATATAGCAATCAGCCCCAGCATTTT.

The chain carries TRBV2 and TRBJ2-7; TRBD2 matches 14 bases. CDR1 SNHLY and CDR2 FYNNEI come from the germline V gene. There are 17 residues in the CDR3. Trimming removed 7 bases from V and 1 base from J; junction bases left unmatched: 9. The DNA for the CDR3 is TGTGCCAGCAATCTCCAAGGACTAGCGGGAGGTTCCTACGAGCAGTACTTC. Translation: CASNLQGLAGGSYEQYF.

The rearrangement joins TRBV28 to TRBJ1-5; a weak D match, TRBD1 (5 bases). The CDR3 has 13 residues. The V gene lost 8 bases and the J gene lost 3 bases, with 11 bases spanning the gap. Germline-derived CDR1 and CDR2 are MDHEN and SYDVKM. The CDR3 is CASLAQDNQPQHF. The CDR3 region has the DNA TGTGCCAGCCTCGCACAGGACAATCAGCCCCAGCATTTT. The complete variable domain, with remaining parts taken from reference TRBV28 and TRBJ1-5, reads DVKVTQSSRYLVKRTGEKVFLECVQDMDHENMFWYRQDPGLGLRLIYFSYDVKMKEKGDIPEGYSVSREKKERFSLILESASTNQTSMYLCASLAQDNQPQHFGDGTRLSIL.

The V and J genes are TRBV28 and TRBJ1-2; 7 nucleotides match TRBD1. The CDR3 is 12 amino acids. Unmatched junction bases numbered 5, after V lost 6 bases and J lost 7 bases. CDR1 is MDHEN, CDR2 SYDVKM, per germline. The DNA of the CDR3 is TGTGCCAGCAGCCGACAGGGATCTGGCTACACCTTC. Translation gives CASSRQGSGYTF.

V and J are TRBV5-4 and TRBJ1-4, with D uncertain. Germline V gives CDR1 SGHNT, CDR2 YYREEE (reference sequence). The CDR3 length is 13 residues. Trimming pared 0 bases from V and 6 bases from J, leaving 6 bases between. The CDR3 protein is CASSLDRDEKLFF. CDR3 bases: TGTGCCAGCAGCTTGGATCGTGATGAAAAACTGTTTTTT.

The chain joins TRBV6-2 or TRBV6-3 to TRBJ2-1, with 12 bases aligning to TRBD2. CDR1 MNHEY and CDR2 SVGEGT come from the germline V gene. The CDR3 totals 19 residues. Losses at the gene ends were 0 bases for V and 0 bases for J; bases not matched to a gene: 6. The CDR3 nucleotides are TGTGCCAGCAGTTACTCGGCTAGCGGGGGGGCTCACTCCTACAATGAGCAGTTCTTC. Amino acids: CASSYSASGGAHSYNEQFF.

The chain carries TRBV11-2 and TRBJ2-5; D is uncertain. V lost 8 bases and J 5 bases, leaving 21 bases between the germline ends. This CDR3 is 15 amino acids long. Looked up from germline, CDR1 is SGHAT and CDR2 is FQNNGV. The CDR3 loop reads CASWSGRKGWETQYF. The CDR3 DNA follows: TGTGCCAGCTGGAGTGGACGCAAGGGATGGGAGACCCAGTACTTC.

This clone appeared a single time. The rearrangement links TRBV7-6 to TRBJ1-4; D not certain. V was pared by 2 bases and J by 7 bases, with 8 bases between. The CDR3 is 13 residues long. Germline V CDR1 and CDR2: SGHVS, FNYEAQ. CDR3 sequence reads: CASSLRHSEKLFF. For the CDR3, the DNA is TGTGCCAGCAGCTTAAGACACTCTGAAAAACTGTTTTTT.

The gene calls are TRBV7-9 and TRBJ2-1; no definite D call. CDR1 SEHNR and CDR2 FQNEAQ come from the germline V gene (reference sequence). Trimming left V 1 base short and J 3 bases short, with 7 bases between. The CDR3 runs 14 residues. CDR3 residues: CASSLVSGYNEQFF. DNA for the CDR3: TGTGCCAGCAGCTTAGTGAGTGGCTACAATGAGCAGTTCTTC.

This rearrangement joins TRBV28 to TRBJ1-1, with 8 nucleotides matching TRBD1. The CDR3 is 23 amino acids. Germline trimming cut 2 bases from V and 3 bases from J; bases unmatched to any gene: 29. Germline assignment: CDR1 MDHEN and CDR2 SYDVKM. The CDR3 spells CASSLHRTGMSSKGASRDTEAFF. The CDR3, as DNA: TGTGCCAGCAGTTTACATCGGACAGGGATGTCCTCGAAAGGGGCCAGTCGGGACACTGAAGCTTTCTTT.

This chain connects TRBV5-6 to TRBJ1-2, with TRBD1 identical over 8 bases. The V segment lost 3 bases and the J segment 4 bases; nucleotides outside the gene matches: 8. The germline gives CDR1 SGHDT, CDR2 YYEEEE. This CDR3 region has 15 residues. This CDR3 reads CASSYAGGAGYGYTF. CDR3 bases: TGTGCCAGCAGCTACGCAGGGGGCGCGGGCTATGGCTACACCTTC.

The chain carries TRBV18 and TRBJ1-2, with D perhaps matching TRBD1 (6 bases). This CDR3 is built from 13 residues. Trimming stripped 6 bases from V and 4 bases from J, with 12 bases between. CDR1 and CDR2 from the germline V gene are KGHSH and LQKENI. The CDR3 bases are TGTGCCAGCTCCCACGACAGGCCCTATGGCTACACCTTC. It is translated as CASSHDRPYGYTF.